The rows below give T cell receptor beta chains drawn from one sample of a study of CD8+ T cells in alopecia areata. Assay used: immunoSEQ multiplex PCR; TCRdb lists only in-frame clones, some missing. The sample records 200,000 to 250,000 clones, 35% to 40% being singletons. The sample consisted of CD4+ T cells sorted from blood, taken between weeks 30 and 35, from a patient treated with tofacitinib. All receptors derive from a human donor with alopecia areata. The CDR3 runs from the conserved cysteine through the conserved F or W. A D gene is named only where the DNA matches it firmly. Expanded clones get a size class; other rows say once, few or many, or leave the size out.

V,size,J,D,DNA,CDR3
TRBV27,-,TRBJ1-4,-,TGTGCCAGCAGTTTGGGTCAGGGGTTCCGTGAAAAACTGTTTTTT,CASSLGQGFREKLFF
TRBV4-1,-,TRBJ2-5,-,TGCGCCAGCAGCCAAGATTTTCAAGAGACCCAGTACTTC,CASSQDFQETQYF
TRBV9,few,TRBJ2-7,TRBD2,TGTGCCAGCAGCGTAGGTAGCGGGGGGCCTCTCTACGAGCAGTACTTC,CASSVGSGGPLYEQYF
TRBV15,few,TRBJ2-1,TRBD1,TGTGCCACCAGCAGGGATGGGACAGGGGGCAATGAGCAGTTCTTC,CATSRDGTGGNEQFF
TRBV27,-,TRBJ2-1,-,TGTGCCAGCACCAGGAGAAACTCCTACAATGAGCAGTTCTTC,CASTRRNSYNEQFF
TRBV4-2,-,TRBJ2-2,-,TGTGCCAGCAGCCATCGCATAGGGGACACCGGGGAGCTGTTTTTT,CASSHRIGDTGELFF
TRBV6-5,-,TRBJ2-4,-,TGTGCCAGCAGAGGGGGAGCCAAAAACATTCAGTACTTC,CASRGGAKNIQYF
TRBV7-9,many,TRBJ1-1,-,TGTGCCAGCAGCCGCGGAGGGGGAGCTAAGAACACTGAAGCTTTCTTT,CASSRGGGAKNTEAFF
TRBV6-5,-,TRBJ1-6,TRBD1,TGTGCCAGCAGTTACGCTGGACAGGGGAATTCACCCCTCCACTTT,CASSYAGQGNSPLHF
TRBV6-1,few,TRBJ2-5,-,TGTGCCAGCAGTGGGGGGCAAGAGACCCAGTACTTC,CASSGGQETQYF
TRBV9,few,TRBJ1-4,-,TGTGCCAGCAGCGTAGAGGGTTGGGATGAAAAACTGTTTTTT,CASSVEGWDEKLFF
TRBV5-1,-,TRBJ1-2,-,TGCGCCAGCAGCTCCGGGACTACAAACGGCTACACCTTC,CASSSGTTNGYTF
TRBV7-9,-,TRBJ1-1,-,TGTGCCAGCAGTCATTGGCAGGGGATGATGAACACTGAAGCTTTCTTT,CASSHWQGMMNTEAFF
TRBV10-3,-,TRBJ2-5,-,TGTGCCATCAGCGCGGGGTTCCAAGAGACCCAGTACTTC,CAISAGFQETQYF
TRBV30,-,TRBJ1-5,-,TGTGCCTGGAACAGGGGCAATCAGCCCCAGCATTTT,CAWNRGNQPQHF
TRBV27,-,TRBJ1-3,TRBD1,TGTGCCAGCAGCTCCGACAGGGCCACTGGAAACACCATATATTTT,CASSSDRATGNTIYF
TRBV7-2,-,TRBJ1-2,-,TGTGCCAGCAGCTGGAGGACAGCACCCTATGGCTACACCTTC,CASSWRTAPYGYTF
TRBV7-9,-,TRBJ1-1,-,TGTGCCAGCAGCCGTCTTGGGAGGGGCCTCCTAATGAACACTGAAGCTTTCTTT,CASSRLGRGLLMNTEAFF
TRBV4-2,-,TRBJ2-7,TRBD1,TGTGCCAGCAGCCAAGATACAGGGGACGAGCAGTACTTC,CASSQDTGDEQYF